This TCR beta chain originates from a study of blood T cells in healthy people across ages. Next came a second PCR, run for roughly 6 to 11 cycles, which used a sample-barcoded 5' primer along with a J-beta primer mix. In TCRdb, the 5' RACE reads were re-called with MiXCR into one record per CDR3 protein. This table holds about 830,000 distinct CDR3 sequences, approximately 67% found once. Germline lookup yields CDR1 SGHTA and CDR2 FQGNSA. The V end was cut by 0 bases, the J end by 2 bases, with 11 bases between. The CDR3 runs 16 residues. This clonotype was seen only a few times. This TCR came from a man aged 25 to 40 in good health. Input material: blood. V and J are TRBV7-2 and TRBJ2-1; D gene unclear. CDR3 amino acids: CASSLARGEPYNEQFF. CDR3 bases: TGTGCCAGCAGCTTAGCCCGCGGCGAGCCCTACAATGAGCAGTTCTTC.